Listed below are T cell receptor beta chains from one sample, sequenced in a study of T cell responses to AZD1222 COVID-19 vaccine. Assay: immunoSEQ multiplex PCR; the TCRdb copy retains only in-frame clones and omits some. The data contain about 110,000 clones, around 92% of them singletons. Specimen: peripheral blood, collected 28 days after the second AZD1222 dose. Source of these receptors: an adult who received the AZD1222 COVID-19 vaccine. Both conserved end residues are part of each CDR3. D genes are given only for firm matches.

j_call,d_call,v_call,cdr3_aa
TRBJ1-3,.,TRBV12-3/TRBV12-4,CARRTGNTIYF
TRBJ1-2,.,TRBV29-1,CSVEGATYYGYTF
TRBJ1-2,.,TRBV7-2,CASSPIGQFNYGYTF
TRBJ2-7,.,TRBV6-1,CASSEPIYEQYF
TRBJ1-1,TRBD1,TRBV5-5,CASSTPGQGLRDTEAFF
TRBJ2-1,.,TRBV10-3,CAISGDSTYNEQFF
TRBJ2-1,TRBD2,TRBV7-3,CASSLNAPAGGYNEQFF
TRBJ1-4,.,TRBV7-9,CASSQDPDWEKLFF
TRBJ2-3,.,TRBV12-1,CAIPRSRGETSTDTQYF
TRBJ1-2,.,TRBV30,CAWTNRGGAPWLGYTF
TRBJ2-7,.,TRBV6-5,CASSPFGRGFHEQYF
TRBJ2-1,TRBD1,TRBV6-5,CASRDRATYNEQFF
TRBJ1-1,TRBD1,TRBV6-5,CASRHRQGDTEAFF
TRBJ2-3,.,TRBV27,CASSLFRGVGTDTQYF
TRBJ2-1,.,TRBV11-3,CASSLTRGEQFF
TRBJ1-2,.,TRBV12-5,CASGFSRTPNYGYTF
TRBJ2-1,.,TRBV27,CASRERDSTSYNEQFF
TRBJ1-4,.,TRBV27,CASILRGGGEEKLFF
TRBJ1-6,.,TRBV19,CASSITDSPLHF
TRBJ2-7,TRBD2,TRBV29-1,CSVKTLAPYEQYF
TRBJ2-2,TRBD1,TRBV6-6,CASSPTDRGLYGELFF
TRBJ2-5,.,TRBV4-2,CASSQEGYSGNRPETQYF
TRBJ1-2,.,TRBV9,CASSEGGGVYTF
TRBJ2-6,.,TRBV7-2,CASSQRTAGANVLTF
TRBJ2-5,.,TRBV2,CASRDEGRAIQETQYF
TRBJ2-3,.,TRBV14,CASSQSSDTQYF
TRBJ2-7,.,TRBV27,CASSSGGSYEQYF
TRBJ2-5,.,TRBV5-5,CASSFYSEGETQYF
TRBJ1-2,.,TRBV11-2,CASSLQGSYTF
TRBJ2-2,.,TRBV3-1/TRBV3-2,CASSATNTGELFF
TRBJ1-3,TRBD1,TRBV18,CASSLPGTGGNTIYF
TRBJ1-3,TRBD1,TRBV2,CASNGQGARENTIYF
TRBJ1-4,.,TRBV3-1/TRBV3-2,CASSQHRVEKLFF
TRBJ1-2,TRBD1,TRBV28,CASSYRGLGYGYTF
TRBJ1-5,TRBD1,TRBV3-1/TRBV3-2,CASSQWKGDRRTRNQPQHF
TRBJ2-7,.,TRBV19,CASSMGDRSYEQYF
TRBJ2-3,.,TRBV28,CASSSAAGRGTDTQYF
TRBJ1-2,TRBD1,TRBV7-2,CASRPGGGSYGYTF
TRBJ2-7,TRBD1,TRBV7-8,CASSLGTGPYEQYF
TRBJ2-2,.,TRBV29-1,CSVSPRAEKNTGELFF
TRBJ1-2,.,TRBV18,CASSFPPGLGGYTF
TRBJ2-1,TRBD2,TRBV4-1,CASSPRIAGGAANEQFF
TRBJ1-5,TRBD1,TRBV10-1,CASSGQVNQPQHF
TRBJ1-1,.,TRBV4-1,CASSQDWRGLNSEAFF
TRBJ2-3,TRBD2,TRBV6-5,CASRPQGLPLDTQYF
TRBJ2-2,TRBD2,TRBV6-4,CASSDSAGGGGELFF
TRBJ1-6,TRBD1,TRBV19,CASSRTGVQNSPLHF
TRBJ1-5,TRBD1,TRBV19,CASSRDRGRNSNQPQHF
TRBJ1-2,.,TRBV5-6,CASSIYLQEIGGYTF
TRBJ2-7,TRBD1,TRBV13,CASSPGQAGREQYF
TRBJ1-4,.,TRBV9,CASSVDLGNPPKLFF